Presented here are 27 T cell receptor beta chains from one specimen sequenced in a study of early T cells in non-severe SARS-CoV-2 infection. Each CDR3 protein gets one entry after TCRdb re-called the 5' RACE reads with MiXCR. Here the sample spans fewer than 30,000 distinct CDR3 sequences, more than 3.5% being singletons. The specimen was whole blood. The receptor source for this set is an adult who was a healthcare worker with PCR-confirmed SARS-CoV-2 infection or an uninfected control (not recorded which).

The sample holds many counts of this clonotype. V is TRBV5-1 and J is TRBJ2-7; no clear D gene. The V end lost 0 bases, the J end lost 4 bases, and 11 bases lay between the germline ends. In germline, CDR1 is SGHRS, CDR2 YFSETQ. The CDR3 loop spans 14 amino acids. CDR3 nucleotides: TGCGCCAGCAGCTTGGAAGGGTACGGGTACGAGCAGTACTTC. Translated, it gives CASSLEGYGYEQYF.

The chain recombines TRBV11-2 with TRBJ2-1, with 7 bases matching TRBD1. V shed 5 bases and J 5 bases; nucleotides not matched to a gene: 15. The CDR3 extends over 17 amino acids. Germline CDR1 SGHAT, CDR2 FQNNGV. The CDR3 here is CASSKHPGQVVDNEQFF. The CDR3, as DNA: TGTGCCAGCAGCAAGCACCCCGGACAGGTGGTCGACAATGAGCAGTTCTTC. Looking up the rest from reference TRBV11-2 and TRBJ2-1 gives the full variable domain: EAGVAQSPRYKIIEKRQSVAFWCNPISGHATLYWYQQILGQGPKLLIQFQNNGVVDDSQLPKDRFSAERLKGVDSTLKIQPAKLEDSAVYLCASSKHPGQVVDNEQFFGPGTRLTVL.

In this sample, this clonotype turned up many times. The chain couples TRBV12-3 or TRBV12-4 to TRBJ2-2; perhaps TRBD2 as D (6 bases). The CDR3 spans 13 residues. Trimming pared 6 bases from V and 7 bases from J, leaving 12 bases between. Written as DNA, the CDR3 is TGTGCCAGCAGCCCCACTAGCATCGGGGAGCTGTTTTTT. This sequence encodes CASSPTSIGELFF.

The CDR3 reads CASSPGTVPAYEQYF. In DNA form, the CDR3 reads TGTGCCAGCAGCCCAGGGACTGTACCAGCCTACGAGCAGTACTTC. The V gene is TRBV7-2, the J gene TRBJ2-7; TRBD2 is a possible D gene (6 bases). There are 15 residues in the CDR3. Germline-derived CDR1 and CDR2 are SGHTA and FQGNSA. Trimming shortened V by 5 bases and J by 2 bases, and 16 bases separated the two germline ends.

The chain recombines TRBV5-1 with TRBJ1-2; D gene ambiguous. Germline CDR1 is SGHRS and CDR2 is YFSETQ. Trimming left V 3 bases short and J 2 bases short, with 14 bases between. The CDR3 runs to 15 residues. This CDR3 is CASSSSGGGNYGYTF. The CDR3 DNA reads TGCGCCAGCAGCTCCTCAGGAGGAGGCAACTATGGCTACACCTTC.

This clonotype was counted at least ten times. The J gene is TRBJ2-5, the V gene TRBV7-3; D not resolved. Trimming left V 1 base short and J 5 bases short, with 8 bases between. The CDR3 extends over 13 amino acids. Germline CDR1 reads SGHTA; CDR2 reads FQGTGA. DNA for the CDR3: TGTGCCAGCAGCTTAAATAGCATGGAGACCCAGTACTTC. It encodes CASSLNSMETQYF.

In this sample, this clonotype turned up many times. One end of the junction varies from germline; a read error may be responsible. The chain links TRBV4-1 to TRBJ2-1, with unresolved D. The CDR3 extends over 15 amino acids. Germline lookup yields CDR1 MGHRA and CDR2 YSYEKL. CDR3 residues: CASSQDLDSYNEQFF. CDR3 sequence (DNA): TGCGCCAGCAGTCAAGACTTGGACTCCTACAATGAGCAGTTCTTC.

This clonotype appeared many times. This rearrangement joins TRBV11-2 to TRBJ2-7; D is unresolved. Germline V gives CDR1 SGHAT, CDR2 FQNNGV. Trimming cost V 2 bases and J 3 bases, with 2 bases left between them. CDR3 length: 11 amino acids. DNA for the CDR3: TGTGCCAGCAGCTTACACTACGAGCAGTACTTC. Residues: CASSLHYEQYF.

This clonotype was counted at least ten times. The rearrangement uses TRBV6-5 and TRBJ2-7; 8 bases align to TRBD1. The CDR3 spans 15 residues. Germline V gene lookup returns CDR1 MNHEY and CDR2 SVGAGI. V shed 5 bases, J shed 4 bases, and the junction held 10 bases outside the gene matches. CDR3 DNA: TGTGCCAGCAGTAAACATGGACAGGGTCTATACGAGCAGTACTTC. Amino acid sequence: CASSKHGQGLYEQYF.

V and J are TRBV19 and TRBJ2-2; no reliable D call. Trimming removed 5 bases from V and 6 bases from J, with 16 bases in between. Germline V gene data show CDR1 as LNHDA and CDR2 as SQIVND (reference sequence). The CDR3 spans 15 residues. The CDR3 coding sequence is TGTGCCAGTAGTGTAAAGGGCCTACCGTCCGGGGAGCTGTTTTTT. It encodes CASSVKGLPSGELFF. Full variable domain (rest looked up from reference TRBV19 and TRBJ2-2): DGGITQSPKYLFRKEGQNVTLSCEQNLNHDAMYWYRQDPGQGLRLIYYSQIVNDFQKGDIAEGYSVSREKKESFPLTVTSAQKNPTAFYLCASSVKGLPSGELFFGEGSRLTVL.

The rearrangement uses TRBV7-9 and TRBJ1-5; no definite D call. The V end was cut by 2 bases, the J end by 6 bases, with 8 bases between. From germline, CDR1 is SEHNR and CDR2 FQNEAQ (reference sequence). The CDR3 consists of 13 residues. The CDR3 reads CASSLSFGQPQHF. The CDR3 DNA reads as TGTGCCAGCAGCTTATCCTTTGGTCAGCCCCAGCATTTT.

This clonotype was detected many times. This chain links TRBV6-5 with TRBJ2-7; TRBD1 aligns across 8 bases. Trimming removed 5 bases from V and 5 bases from J; junction bases left unmatched: 5. The CDR3 runs 13 residues. The germline gives CDR1 MNHEY, CDR2 SVGAGI. This chain's CDR3 is CASSHRGVDEQYF. The CDR3 DNA sequence: TGTGCCAGCAGTCACAGGGGGGTTGACGAGCAGTACTTC.

In this sample, this clonotype turned up many times. The chain has TRBV11-2 and TRBJ2-5; D is unclear. Germline V gene lookup returns CDR1 SGHAT and CDR2 FQNNGV. The V end was cut by 3 bases, the J end by 0 bases, with 8 bases between. The CDR3 is 14 amino acids. CDR3 nucleotides: TGTGCCAGCAGCTTCGGAAGCAACCAAGAGACCCAGTACTTC. Protein sequence: CASSFGSNQETQYF.

This clonotype was counted at least ten times. V usage is TRBV6-6 and J usage is TRBJ1-5; D gene unclear. The CDR3 spans 14 residues. V dropped 7 bases and J dropped 0 bases, with 10 bases sitting between them. Germline V gene lookup returns CDR1 MNHNY and CDR2 SVGAGI (reference sequence). Here the CDR3 reads CASIDEGSNQPQHF. The CDR3 nucleotides are TGTGCCAGCATTGACGAAGGTAGCAATCAGCCCCAGCATTTT.

This clonotype was detected only a few times. The chain links TRBV25-1 to TRBJ2-1; D perhaps matches TRBD1 (6 bases). Trimming shortened V by 3 bases and J by 0 bases, and 21 bases separated the two germline ends. This CDR3 comprises 19 residues. Germline loops: CDR1 MGHDK, CDR2 SYGVNS. In DNA, the CDR3 is TGTGCCAGCAGTGACCCACCGGACGGGACACCTCGCTCCTACAATGAGCAGTTCTTC. Residues: CASSDPPDGTPRSYNEQFF.

This clonotype showed up many times. This chain links TRBV25-1 with TRBJ1-2; D remains unclear. V was shortened by 3 bases and J by 8 bases, with 10 bases between the two germline ends. This CDR3 comprises 12 residues. Germline assignment: CDR1 MGHDK and CDR2 SYGVNS. Here the CDR3 DNA reads TGTGCCAGCAGTGACGGCCCTGGAGGCTACACCTTC. Amino acid sequence: CASSDGPGGYTF.

Only a few counts were recorded for this clonotype. The chain joins TRBV20-1 to TRBJ1-6; D might be TRBD1 (5 bases). Trimming took 3 bases from V and 10 from J, leaving 19 bases between them. The length of the CDR3 is 15 residues. Germline CDR1 and CDR2: DFQATT and SNEGSKA (reference sequence). CDR3 coding DNA: TGCAGTGCTAGTTGGGGCGGCAGAGTCGACTCACCCCTCCACTTT. This encodes CSASWGGRVDSPLHF.

This clonotype was seen many times. The chain employs TRBV6-5 and TRBJ1-2; TRBD1 is a possible D gene (5 bases). Germline V lookup: CDR1 MNHEY, CDR2 SVGAGI. The CDR3 sequence is 15 residues long. V was pared by 0 bases and J by 4 bases, with 12 bases between. The CDR3 sequence: CASSYSEGSGYGYTF. For the CDR3, the DNA is TGTGCCAGCAGTTACTCGGAGGGGAGCGGCTATGGCTACACCTTC.

There are many counts of this clonotype. V is TRBV9 and J is TRBJ2-1; D is unresolved. CDR1 is SGDLS and CDR2 is YYNGEE in the germline V gene. V was shortened by 3 bases and J by 10 bases, with 11 bases between the two germline ends. This CDR3 spans 12 amino acids. The CDR3 loop reads CASSAPFSEQFF. The CDR3 nucleotides read TGTGCCAGCAGCGCCCCGTTCTCAGAGCAGTTCTTC.

This clonotype occurred many times. This sequence joins TRBV6-1 and TRBJ1-5, with unresolved D. Germline V gives CDR1 MNHNS, CDR2 SASEGT. Trimming removed 7 bases at V and 1 base at J, with 14 bases between. The CDR3 has 15 amino acids. The CDR3 DNA is TGTGCCAGCATTCCCGCAGGAGTCAGCAATCAGCCCCAGCATTTT. The encoded protein is CASIPAGVSNQPQHF.

This clonotype came up many times. The chain combines TRBV7-9 with TRBJ2-7, with D maybe TRBD1 (6 bases). The length of the CDR3 is 15 residues. V gave up 0 bases and J gave up 4 bases, with 13 bases separating them. Germline loops: CDR1 SEHNR, CDR2 FQNEAQ (reference sequence). The CDR3 DNA is TGTGCCAGCAGCTTAGCTGGCAGGGGACCATACGAGCAGTACTTC. Translated, it gives CASSLAGRGPYEQYF. Together with reference TRBV7-9 and TRBJ2-7, the CDR3 gives the full variable domain: DTGVSQNPRHKITKRGQNVTFRCDPISEHNRLYWYRQTLGQGPEFLTYFQNEAQLEKSRLLSDRFSAERPKGSFSTLEIQRTEQGDSAMYLCASSLAGRGPYEQYFGPGTRLTVT.

In its sample, this clonotype was seen many times. The chain recombines TRBV15 with TRBJ2-3, with 9 bases matching TRBD2. Germline V gene lookup returns CDR1 LNHNV and CDR2 YYDKDF (reference sequence). The length of the CDR3 is 13 residues. The V gene end was trimmed by 3 bases and the J gene end by 9 bases; junction bases not matched to a gene: 4. The CDR3: CATSRLAGETQYF. The CDR3 bases are TGTGCCACCAGCAGGTTAGCGGGAGAAACGCAGTATTTT.

This clonotype appeared a few times. It is unclear where the CDR3 begins or ends on the DNA, so no DNA is shown, and the CDR3 is as TCRdb lists it. CDR3 sequence reads: CASSQGFFGQGSNEQFF. The chain employs TRBV4-3 and TRBJ2-1; the table names TRBD1, a call not compared with the DNA. CDR1 and CDR2 from the germline V gene are LGHNA and YSLEER. The CDR3 is made up of 17 amino acids, end residues included.

At least ten counts were recorded for this clonotype. This sequence joins TRBV6-2 or TRBV6-3 and TRBJ2-7; maybe TRBD1 (6 bases). V gave up 8 bases and J gave up 3 bases, with 14 bases separating them. Germline V gene sequence: CDR1 MNHEY, CDR2 SVGEGT. This CDR3 is 13 amino acids long. The CDR3 reads CASLAGVGYEQYF. Here the CDR3 DNA reads TGTGCCAGCTTAGCAGGGGTTGGCTACGAGCAGTACTTC.

This clonotype showed up just a few times. The chain recombines TRBV24-1 with TRBJ1-1; D remains ambiguous. Germline V CDR1 and CDR2: KGHDR, SFDVKD. V gave up 9 bases and J gave up 5 bases, with 9 bases separating them. CDR3 length equals 11 residues. CDR3 in DNA: TGTGCCACCGCAGGAGGGACTGAAGCTTTCTTT. Translation: CATAGGTEAFF.

In its sample, this clonotype was seen many times. The gene calls are TRBV5-4 and TRBJ2-2, with 7 bases fitting TRBD1. Per the germline V gene, CDR1 is SGHNT and CDR2 is YYREEE (reference sequence). The CDR3 contains 15 residues. Trimming took 2 bases from V and 6 from J; bases not matched to a gene: 7. CDR3 in DNA: TGTGCCAGCAGCTTCATCGGAGACAGGGCCGGGGAGCTGTTTTTT. It translates to CASSFIGDRAGELFF.

This clonotype occurred many times. V is TRBV7-2 and J is TRBJ2-1; 10 bases agree with TRBD2. Germline CDR1 reads SGHTA; CDR2 reads FQGNSA. The J segment lost 2 bases and the V segment lost 6 bases, leaving 7 bases of the junction unmatched. The CDR3 is 16 residues long. This CDR3 reads CASRSRLAGPYNEQFF. The CDR3 nucleotides read TGTGCCAGCAGGTCTAGACTAGCGGGTCCCTACAATGAGCAGTTCTTC. Looking up the rest from reference TRBV7-2 and TRBJ2-1 gives the full variable domain: GAGVSQSPSNKVTEKGKDVELRCDPISGHTALYWYRQSLGQGLEFLIYFQGNSAPDKSGLPSDRFSAERTGGSVSTLTIQRTQQEDSAVYLCASRSRLAGPYNEQFFGPGTRLTVL.